One sample yielded the 14 T cell receptor beta chains listed below, sequenced in a study of blood T cell repertoires in COVID-19. TCRdb's copy holds only in-frame clones and misses some; the assay was immunoSEQ multiplex PCR. Among 150,000 or so clones, roughly four fifths were seen once, and the ten largest hold 15%. Input material: peripheral blood. All receptors come from a human donor with acute or convalescent COVID-19. The donor label of this sample is uncertain.

The rearrangement joins TRBV7-2 to TRBJ1-1, with 7 bases identical to TRBD1. This CDR3 is 15 amino acids long. V shed 4 bases and J 0 bases; nucleotides not matched to a gene: 5. Germline assignment: CDR1 SGHTA and CDR2 FQGNSA. The CDR3 region is CASSWMGQMNTEAFF. The CDR3, as DNA: TGTGCCAGCAGCTGGATGGGACAGATGAACACTGAAGCTTTCTTT. Full variable domain (remainder filled in from reference TRBV7-2 and TRBJ1-1): GAGVSQSPSNKVTEKGKDVELRCDPISGHTALYWYRQSLGQGLEFLIYFQGNSAPDKSGLPSDRFSAERTGGSVSTLTIQRTQQEDSAVYLCASSWMGQMNTEAFFGQGTRLTVV.

This sequence joins TRBV7-2 and TRBJ1-2; 8 positions match TRBD1. CDR1 and CDR2 (germline): SGHTA, FQGNSA. J gave up 6 bases and V 1 base, and 10 bases lay outside the gene matches. CDR3 length equals 16 residues. The CDR3 sequence is CASSLVGPRTGNGYTF. The CDR3 DNA follows: TGTGCCAGCAGCTTAGTCGGTCCGCGGACAGGGAATGGCTACACCTTC. The variable domain in full, completed from reference TRBV7-2 and TRBJ1-2, reads GAGVSQSPSNKVTEKGKDVELRCDPISGHTALYWYRQSLGQGLEFLIYFQGNSAPDKSGLPSDRFSAERTGGSVSTLTIQRTQQEDSAVYLCASSLVGPRTGNGYTFGSGTRLTVV.

The rearrangement links TRBV6-5 to TRBJ2-7; D remains unclear. The V gene lost 3 bases and the J gene lost 6 bases, with 6 bases spanning the gap. The length of the CDR3 is 11 residues. Germline CDR1 reads MNHEY; CDR2 reads SVGAGI. Here the CDR3 DNA reads TGTGCCAGCAGTTATCTCGGCGAGCAGTACTTC. Its translation is CASSYLGEQYF.

This clone has just a few counts. The chain links TRBV27 to TRBJ1-1; D is unclear. This CDR3 spans 15 amino acids. CDR1 is MNHEY and CDR2 is SMNVEV in the germline V gene (reference sequence). Trimming stripped 0 bases from V and 0 bases from J, with 8 bases between. The CDR3 reads CASSLSPGLNTEAFF. The CDR3 DNA follows: TGTGCCAGCAGTTTATCTCCAGGTTTGAACACTGAAGCTTTCTTT.

V is TRBV2 and J is TRBJ1-2; 7 bases align to TRBD1. V lost 6 bases to trimming and J lost 7 bases; unmatched junction nucleotides: 8. Germline V gene sequence: CDR1 SNHLY, CDR2 FYNNEI. The CDR3 is 13 residues long. The CDR3 reads CASSATGSSGYTF. For the CDR3, the DNA is TGTGCCAGCAGCGCGACAGGGTCGTCTGGCTACACCTTC.

This rearrangement joins TRBV5-1 to TRBJ2-1; tentative D call: TRBD1 (7 bases). The CDR3 runs to 15 residues. Germline V lookup: CDR1 SGHRS, CDR2 YFSETQ. V was cut by 5 bases and J by 4 bases, with 16 bases left in between. CDR3 DNA: TGCGCCAGCAGAGGGGGGCAGGGGGAGTACAATGAGCAGTTCTTC. It encodes CASRGGQGEYNEQFF.

The chain joins TRBV5-5 to TRBJ2-5; 8 nucleotides align to TRBD1. Losses at the gene ends were 1 base for V and 5 bases for J; bases not matched to a gene: 7. The CDR3 contains 15 residues. CDR1 and CDR2 (germline): SGHKS, YYEKEE (reference sequence). The CDR3 sequence is CASSLRQGAGETQYF. The CDR3, as DNA: TGTGCCAGCAGCTTGCGGCAGGGGGCTGGGGAGACCCAGTACTTC.

The CDR3 loop reads CASNLAENTEAFF. The CDR3 DNA follows: TGTGCCAGCAATCTGGCCGAGAACACTGAAGCTTTCTTT. The rearrangement joins TRBV6-1 to TRBJ1-1; no clear D. The CDR3 has 13 residues. Germline V CDR1 and CDR2: MNHNS, SASEGT. V shed 7 bases and J shed 1 base, with 10 bases lying between them.

This clone was picked up many times. V usage is TRBV12-5 and J usage is TRBJ2-7; 8 positions match TRBD1. Trimming removed 5 bases from V and 9 bases from J; junction bases left unmatched: 21. The length of the CDR3 is 17 residues. Germline assignment: CDR1 LGHNT and CDR2 FRNRAP. The CDR3, as DNA: TGTGCTAGTGGTCTCCTCCCAGGGGGCGAATCCCGCACTGGGCAGTACTTC. This encodes CASGLLPGGESRTGQYF.

This chain connects TRBV27 to TRBJ2-5; D is ambiguous. The CDR3 has 16 amino acids. V gave up 2 bases and J gave up 1 base, with 14 bases separating them. Germline-derived CDR1 and CDR2 are MNHEY and SMNVEV (reference sequence). CDR3 coding DNA: TGTGCCAGCAGTTTAAATAGCAACACCCTCCAAGAGACCCAGTACTTC. Translated, it gives CASSLNSNTLQETQYF.

The V call is TRBV5-4, the J call TRBJ2-7; 7 bases agree with TRBD1. The J segment lost 0 bases and the V segment lost 0 bases, leaving 6 bases of the junction unmatched. Germline values: CDR1 SGHNT, CDR2 YYREEE (reference sequence). CDR3 length: 16 amino acids. The CDR3 nucleotides are TGTGCCAGCAGCTTGGGGGGGACAGCCTCCTCCTACGAGCAGTACTTC. Protein product: CASSLGGTASSYEQYF. The variable domain in full, with the rest retrieved from reference TRBV5-4 and TRBJ2-7, is ETGVTQSPTHLIKTRGQQVTLRCSSQSGHNTVSWYQQALGQGPQFIFQYYREEENGRGNFPPRFSGLQFPNYSSELNVNALELDDSALYLCASSLGGTASSYEQYFGPGTRLTVT.

The chain links TRBV9 to TRBJ1-2; D is perhaps TRBD1 (6 bases). Trimming cost V 1 base and J 0 bases, with 10 bases left between them. The CDR3 runs 15 residues. The germline V gene has CDR1 SGDLS and CDR2 YYNGEE. CDR3: CASSVQGRANYGYTF. The CDR3 DNA sequence: TGTGCCAGCAGCGTACAGGGGAGGGCTAACTATGGCTACACCTTC.

The chain employs TRBV4-3 and TRBJ1-1; tentatively, D is TRBD1 (5 bases). Trimming pared 3 bases from V and 4 bases from J, leaving 12 bases between. The CDR3 spans 14 residues. Germline V gene data show CDR1 as LGHNA and CDR2 as YSLEER. CDR3 sequence: CASSHRVVGTEAFF. The CDR3 DNA sequence: TGCGCCAGCAGCCACAGGGTTGTTGGCACTGAAGCTTTCTTT.

The chain recombines TRBV3-1 (or the pseudogene TRBV3-2) with TRBJ1-6; no definite D call. The CDR3 length is 18 residues. CDR1 is LGHDT, CDR2 YNNKEL, per germline (reference sequence). V gave up 2 bases and J gave up 0 bases, with 14 bases separating them. The CDR3 loop is CASSQQTLSSSYNSPLHF. CDR3 sequence (DNA): TGTGCCAGCAGCCAACAGACCCTTTCTAGCTCCTATAATTCACCCCTCCACTTT.